The clone carrying this T cell receptor (beta chain) was found many times. Its cognate antigen is unknown. TCRdb reprocessed the 5' RACE reads with MiXCR, giving one entry per CDR3 protein. The data show 400,000 to 650,000 distinct CDR3 sequences, with 21% seen just once and roughly a sixth held by the top ten. The sample originates from a study of T cells after yellow fever vaccination. Study-wide results and caveats: Abundant clonotypes from the bulk population could get into FACS-sorted repertoires as contaminants.

The clonotype originates from a man aged 18 to 30 who received the YFV17D yellow fever vaccine. The input for sequencing was PBMCs, taken approximately 22 days after the first yellow fever vaccination.

The CDR3 reads CASSHYRTSPKLKDTQYF. CDR3 coding DNA: TGTGCCAGCAGCCACTACCGGACTAGCCCAAAGCTAAAAGATACGCAGTATTTT. The J gene is TRBJ2-3, the V gene TRBV11-2; TRBD2 aligns across 8 bases. V lost 5 bases, J lost 5 bases, and 18 bases stayed unmatched. The length of the CDR3 is 18 residues. Germline CDR1 is SGHAT and CDR2 is FQNNGV.